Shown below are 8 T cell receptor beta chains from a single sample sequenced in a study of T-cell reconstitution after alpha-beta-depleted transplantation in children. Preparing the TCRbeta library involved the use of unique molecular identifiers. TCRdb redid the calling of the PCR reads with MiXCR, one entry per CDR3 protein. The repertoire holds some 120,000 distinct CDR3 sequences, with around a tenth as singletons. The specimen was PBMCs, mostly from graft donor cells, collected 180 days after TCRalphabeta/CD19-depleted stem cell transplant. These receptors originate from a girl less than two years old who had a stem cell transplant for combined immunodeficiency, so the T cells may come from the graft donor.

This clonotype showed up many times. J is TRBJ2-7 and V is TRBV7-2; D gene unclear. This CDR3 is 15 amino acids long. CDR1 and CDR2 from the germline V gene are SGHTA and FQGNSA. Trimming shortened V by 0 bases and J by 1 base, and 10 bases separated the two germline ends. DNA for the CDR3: TGTGCCAGCAGCTTAGCGGTCAGGCCATCCTACGAGCAGTACTTC. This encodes CASSLAVRPSYEQYF.

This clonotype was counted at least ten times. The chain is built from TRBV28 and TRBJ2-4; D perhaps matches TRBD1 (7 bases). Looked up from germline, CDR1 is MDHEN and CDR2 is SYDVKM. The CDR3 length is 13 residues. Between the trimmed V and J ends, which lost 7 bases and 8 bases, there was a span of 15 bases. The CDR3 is CASTTDREDIQYF. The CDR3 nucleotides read TGTGCCAGCACTACTGACAGGGAGGACATTCAGTACTTC. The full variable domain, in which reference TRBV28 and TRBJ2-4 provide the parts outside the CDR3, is DVKVTQSSRYLVKRTGEKVFLECVQDMDHENMFWYRQDPGLGLRLIYFSYDVKMKEKGDIPEGYSVSREKKERFSLILESASTNQTSMYLCASTTDREDIQYFGAGTRLSVL.

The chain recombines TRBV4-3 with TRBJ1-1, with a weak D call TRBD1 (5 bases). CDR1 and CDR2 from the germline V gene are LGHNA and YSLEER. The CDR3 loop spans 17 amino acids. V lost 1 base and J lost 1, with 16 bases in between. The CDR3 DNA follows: TGCGCCAGCAGCCAAGTATGGCAGGGTGGGGAGAACACTGAAGCTTTCTTT. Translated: CASSQVWQGGENTEAFF.

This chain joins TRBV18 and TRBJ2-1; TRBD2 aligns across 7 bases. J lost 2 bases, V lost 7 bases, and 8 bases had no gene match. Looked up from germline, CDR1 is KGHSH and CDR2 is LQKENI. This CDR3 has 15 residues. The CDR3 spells CASFWDGGTYNEQFF. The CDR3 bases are TGTGCCAGCTTCTGGGACGGGGGGACCTACAATGAGCAGTTCTTC.

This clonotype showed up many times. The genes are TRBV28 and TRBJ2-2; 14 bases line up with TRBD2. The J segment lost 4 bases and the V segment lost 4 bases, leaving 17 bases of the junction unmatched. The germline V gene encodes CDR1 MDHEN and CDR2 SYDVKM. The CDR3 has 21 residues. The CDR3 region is CASSSRLAGGPSLEVTGELFF. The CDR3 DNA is TGTGCCAGCAGTTCCAGACTAGCGGGGGGGCCTTCTTTAGAGGTCACCGGGGAGCTGTTTTTT.

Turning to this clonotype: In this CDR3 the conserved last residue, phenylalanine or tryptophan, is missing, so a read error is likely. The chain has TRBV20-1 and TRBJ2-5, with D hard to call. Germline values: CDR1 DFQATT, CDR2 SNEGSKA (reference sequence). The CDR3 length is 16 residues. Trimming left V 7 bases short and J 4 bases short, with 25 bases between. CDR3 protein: CSGRARRRFSRETQYL. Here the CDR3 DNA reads TGCAGTGGAAGGGCGCGACGTCGGTTTTCTCGAGAGACCCAGTACTTG.

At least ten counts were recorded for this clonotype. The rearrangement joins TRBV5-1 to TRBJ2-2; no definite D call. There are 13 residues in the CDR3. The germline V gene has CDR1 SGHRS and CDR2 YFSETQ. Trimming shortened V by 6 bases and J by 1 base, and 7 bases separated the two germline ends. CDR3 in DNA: TGCGCCAGCACTCCACAGAACACCGGGGAGCTGTTTTTT. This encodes CASTPQNTGELFF.

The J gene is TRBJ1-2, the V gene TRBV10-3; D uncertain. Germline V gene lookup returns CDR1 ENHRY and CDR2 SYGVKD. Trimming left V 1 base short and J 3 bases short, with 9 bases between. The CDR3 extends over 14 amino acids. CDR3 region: CAISELTEDYGYTF. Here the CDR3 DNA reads TGTGCCATCAGTGAGTTAACAGAGGACTATGGCTACACCTTC.